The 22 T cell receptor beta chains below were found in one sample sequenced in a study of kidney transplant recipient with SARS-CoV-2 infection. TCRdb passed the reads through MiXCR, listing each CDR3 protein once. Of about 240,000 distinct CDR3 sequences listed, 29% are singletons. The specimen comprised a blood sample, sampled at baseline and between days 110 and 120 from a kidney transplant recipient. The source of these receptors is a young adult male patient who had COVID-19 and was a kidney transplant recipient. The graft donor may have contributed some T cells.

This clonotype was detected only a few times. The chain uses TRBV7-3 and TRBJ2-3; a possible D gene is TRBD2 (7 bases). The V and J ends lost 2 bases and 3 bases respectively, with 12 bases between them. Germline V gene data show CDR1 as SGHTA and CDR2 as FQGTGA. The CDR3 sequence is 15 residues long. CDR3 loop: CASSLGEGGTDTQYF. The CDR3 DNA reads TGTGCCAGCAGCTTAGGGGAGGGGGGGACAGATACGCAGTATTTT.

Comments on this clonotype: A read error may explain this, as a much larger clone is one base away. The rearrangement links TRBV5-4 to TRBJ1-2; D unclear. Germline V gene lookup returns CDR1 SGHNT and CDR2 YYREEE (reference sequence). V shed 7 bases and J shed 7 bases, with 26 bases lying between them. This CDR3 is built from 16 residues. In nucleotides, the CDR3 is TGTGCCAGCTGCTCGAACGTACCAGGAAAGACCTGTGGCTACACCTTC. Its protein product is CASCSNVPGKTCGYTF.

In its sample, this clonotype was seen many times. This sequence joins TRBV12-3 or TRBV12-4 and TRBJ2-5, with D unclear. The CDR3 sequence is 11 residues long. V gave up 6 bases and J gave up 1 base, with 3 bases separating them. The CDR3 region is CASSSQETQYF. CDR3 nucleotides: TGTGCCAGCAGCTCCCAAGAGACCCAGTACTTC.

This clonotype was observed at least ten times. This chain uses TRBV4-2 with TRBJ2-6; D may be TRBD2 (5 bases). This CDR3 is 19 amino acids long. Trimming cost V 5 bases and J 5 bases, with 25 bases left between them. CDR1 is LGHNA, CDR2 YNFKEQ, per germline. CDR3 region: CASSGRRQRLQSRANVLTF. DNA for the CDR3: TGTGCCAGCAGCGGGAGACGTCAAAGGTTACAAAGTCGGGCCAACGTCCTGACTTTC.

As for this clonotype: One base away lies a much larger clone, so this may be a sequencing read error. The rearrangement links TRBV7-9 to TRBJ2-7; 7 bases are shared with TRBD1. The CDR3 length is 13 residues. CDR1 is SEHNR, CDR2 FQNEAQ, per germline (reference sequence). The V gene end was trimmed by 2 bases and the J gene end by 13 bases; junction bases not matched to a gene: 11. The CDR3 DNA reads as TGTGCCAGCAGCTTACCAACAGGGGACGGTTTCTACTTC. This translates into CASSLPTGDGFYF. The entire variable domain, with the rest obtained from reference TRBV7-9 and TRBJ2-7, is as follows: DTGVSQNPRHKITKRGQNVTFRCDPISEHNRLYWYRQTLGQGPEFLTYFQNEAQLEKSRLLSDRFSAERPKGSFSTLEIQRTEQGDSAMYLCASSLPTGDGFYFGPGTRLTVT.

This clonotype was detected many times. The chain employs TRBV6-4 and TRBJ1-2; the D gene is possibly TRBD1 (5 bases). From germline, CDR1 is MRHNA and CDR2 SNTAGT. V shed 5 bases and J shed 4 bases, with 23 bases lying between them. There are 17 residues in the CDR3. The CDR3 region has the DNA TGTGCCAGCAGTAGCTGGGGCTCACACGGAAAGACCTATGGCTACACCTTC. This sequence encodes CASSSWGSHGKTYGYTF.

CDR3 DNA: TGCGCCAGCAGCTTGGGCGGTGCAGGATCCTCTGGAAACACCATATATTTT. This sequence encodes CASSLGGAGSSGNTIYF. This chain connects TRBV5-1 to TRBJ1-3; D is undetermined. V lost 0 bases, J lost 0 bases, and 13 bases lay in between. The germline V gene has CDR1 SGHRS and CDR2 YFSETQ. The CDR3 runs 17 residues.

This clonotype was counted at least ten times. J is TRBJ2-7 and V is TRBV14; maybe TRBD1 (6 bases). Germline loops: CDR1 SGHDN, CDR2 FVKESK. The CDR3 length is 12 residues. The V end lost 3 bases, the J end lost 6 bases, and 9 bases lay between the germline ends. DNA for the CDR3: TGTGCCAGCAGCCAGAACAGGGTCGAGCAGTACTTC. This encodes CASSQNRVEQYF.

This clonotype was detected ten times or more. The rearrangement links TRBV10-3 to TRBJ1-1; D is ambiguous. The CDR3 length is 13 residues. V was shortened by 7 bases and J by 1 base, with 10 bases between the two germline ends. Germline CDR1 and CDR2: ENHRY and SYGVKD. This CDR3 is CAINGQSNTEAFF. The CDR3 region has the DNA TGTGCCATCAACGGCCAGTCGAACACTGAAGCTTTCTTT.

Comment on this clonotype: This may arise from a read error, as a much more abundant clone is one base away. In nucleotides, the CDR3 is TGTGCCAGCAGTTTAATGGGAGGTGGGAGAAAGACCTATGGCAACACCTTC. It encodes CASSLMGGGRKTYGNTF. The chain carries TRBV6-6 and TRBJ1-2; D unclear. The CDR3 is made up of 17 amino acids. Germline V gives CDR1 MNHNY, CDR2 SVGAGI (reference sequence).

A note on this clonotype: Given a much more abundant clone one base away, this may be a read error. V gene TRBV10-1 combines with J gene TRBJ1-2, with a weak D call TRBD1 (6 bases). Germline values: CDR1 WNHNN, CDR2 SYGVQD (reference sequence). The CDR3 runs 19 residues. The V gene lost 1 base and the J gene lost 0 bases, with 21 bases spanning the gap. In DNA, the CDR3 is TGCGCCAGCAGTGAGTGGCACTTAGGAGGGACACCTTCTAACTATGGCTACACCTTC. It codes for CASSEWHLGGTPSNYGYTF.

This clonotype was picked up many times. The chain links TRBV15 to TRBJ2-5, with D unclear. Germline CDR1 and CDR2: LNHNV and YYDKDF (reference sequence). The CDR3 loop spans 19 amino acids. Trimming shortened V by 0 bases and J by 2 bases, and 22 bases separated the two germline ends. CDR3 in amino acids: CATSRDYEADPRRQETQYF. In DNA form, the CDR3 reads TGTGCCACCAGCAGAGATTATGAGGCGGACCCACGGCGACAAGAGACCCAGTACTTC.

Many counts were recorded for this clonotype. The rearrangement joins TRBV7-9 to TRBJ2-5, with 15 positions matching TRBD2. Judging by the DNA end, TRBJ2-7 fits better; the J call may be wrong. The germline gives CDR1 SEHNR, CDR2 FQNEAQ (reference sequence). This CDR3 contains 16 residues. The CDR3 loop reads CASSTGTSGRSYEQYF. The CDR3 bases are TGTGCCAGCAGCACCGGGACTAGCGGGAGGAGCTACGAGCAGTACTTC.

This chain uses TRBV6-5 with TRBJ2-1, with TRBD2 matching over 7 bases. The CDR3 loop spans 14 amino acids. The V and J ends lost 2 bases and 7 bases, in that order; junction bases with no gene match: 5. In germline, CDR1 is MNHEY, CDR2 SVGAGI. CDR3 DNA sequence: TGTGCCAGCAGTTACGGACTAGTTCCGAATGAGCAGTTCTTC. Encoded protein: CASSYGLVPNEQFF.

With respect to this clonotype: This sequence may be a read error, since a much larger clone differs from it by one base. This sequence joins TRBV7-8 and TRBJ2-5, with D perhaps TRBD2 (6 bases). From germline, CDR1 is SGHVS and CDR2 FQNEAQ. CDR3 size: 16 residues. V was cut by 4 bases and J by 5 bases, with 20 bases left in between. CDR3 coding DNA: TGTGCCAGCAGCTGGGGCCCTACCGCCGGGGGTGAGACCCAGTACTTC. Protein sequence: CASSWGPTAGGETQYF. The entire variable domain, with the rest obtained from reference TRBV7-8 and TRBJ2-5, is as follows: GAGVSQSPRYKVAKRGQDVALRCDPISGHVSLFWYQQALGQGPEFLTYFQNEAQLDKSGLPSDRFFAERPEGSVSTLKIQRTQQEDSAVYLCASSWGPTAGGETQYFGPGTRLLVL.

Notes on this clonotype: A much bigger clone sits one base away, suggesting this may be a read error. The CDR3, as DNA: TGTGGCAGTTCTAAACGTGATAACCGAAAGACCTATGGCTACACCTTC. Translated, it gives CGSSKRDNRKTYGYTF. V usage is TRBV8-2 and J usage is TRBJ1-2. TRBV8-2 is designated a pseudogene. There are 16 residues in the CDR3.

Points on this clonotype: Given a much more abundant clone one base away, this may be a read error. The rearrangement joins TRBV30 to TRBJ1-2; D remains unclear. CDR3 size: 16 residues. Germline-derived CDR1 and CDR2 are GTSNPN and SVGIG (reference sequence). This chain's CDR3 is CAWYAARYRKTYGHTF. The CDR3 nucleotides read TGTGCCTGGTACGCTGCGCGTTATAGAAAGACCTATGGCCACACCTTC.

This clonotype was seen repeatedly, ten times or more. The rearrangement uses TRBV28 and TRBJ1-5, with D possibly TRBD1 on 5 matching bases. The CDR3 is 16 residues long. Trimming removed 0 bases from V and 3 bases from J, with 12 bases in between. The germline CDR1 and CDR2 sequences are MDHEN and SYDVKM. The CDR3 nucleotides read TGTGCCAGCAGTTTATGGGGCGGGGGAAACAATCAGCCCCAGCATTTT. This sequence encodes CASSLWGGGNNQPQHF.

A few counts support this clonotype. The CDR3 DNA reads TGCAGCGTGGAACAGAGGGCGAACACTGAAGCTTTCTTT. It yields the protein CSVEQRANTEAFF. J is TRBJ1-1 and V is TRBV29-1; D remains unclear. From germline, CDR1 is SQVTM and CDR2 ANQGSEA. The CDR3 is made up of 13 amino acids. The V gene lost 6 bases and the J gene lost 1 base, with 12 bases spanning the gap.

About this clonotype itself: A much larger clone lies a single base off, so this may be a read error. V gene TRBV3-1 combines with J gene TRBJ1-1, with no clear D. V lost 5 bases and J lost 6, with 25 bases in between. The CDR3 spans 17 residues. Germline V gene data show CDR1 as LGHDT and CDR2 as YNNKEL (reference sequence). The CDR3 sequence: CASSFRIPISIRAEAFF. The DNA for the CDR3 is TGTGCCAGCAGCTTCCGTATTCCCATTTCAATTCGCGCTGAAGCTTTCTTT.

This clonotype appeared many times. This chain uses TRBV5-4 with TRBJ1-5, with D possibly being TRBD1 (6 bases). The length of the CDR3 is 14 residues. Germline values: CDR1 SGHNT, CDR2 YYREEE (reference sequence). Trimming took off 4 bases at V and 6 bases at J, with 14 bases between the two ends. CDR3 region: CASSLWGAGQPQHF. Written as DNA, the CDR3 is TGTGCCAGCAGCCTTTGGGGGGCAGGTCAGCCCCAGCATTTT.

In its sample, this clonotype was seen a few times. The CDR3 nucleotides are TGTGCCAGCAGCGTCACGCTTCCCATTTCAGGCTTGACCGGGGAGCTGTTTTTT. Amino acid sequence: CASSVTLPISGLTGELFF. This chain links TRBV3-1 with TRBJ2-2, with D unclear. The CDR3 consists of 18 residues. Germline V lookup: CDR1 LGHDT, CDR2 YNNKEL (reference sequence). The V gene lost 5 bases and the J gene lost 5 bases, with 24 bases spanning the gap.